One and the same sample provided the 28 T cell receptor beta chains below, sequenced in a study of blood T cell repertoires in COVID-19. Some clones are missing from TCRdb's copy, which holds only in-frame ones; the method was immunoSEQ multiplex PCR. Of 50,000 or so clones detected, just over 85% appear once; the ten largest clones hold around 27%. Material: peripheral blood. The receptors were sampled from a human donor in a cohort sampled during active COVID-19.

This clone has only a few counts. The CDR3 nucleotides read TGTGCCAGCAGCCCCTACCCGGACAGTGCGGCACCCCTCCACTTT. This gives the protein CASSPYPDSAAPLHF. The V and J genes are TRBV7-9 and TRBJ1-6, with D maybe TRBD1 (6 bases). The V gene's germline CDR1 is SEHNR and CDR2 FQNEAQ (reference sequence). Trimming left V 5 bases short and J 11 bases short, with 19 bases between. This CDR3 comprises 15 residues.

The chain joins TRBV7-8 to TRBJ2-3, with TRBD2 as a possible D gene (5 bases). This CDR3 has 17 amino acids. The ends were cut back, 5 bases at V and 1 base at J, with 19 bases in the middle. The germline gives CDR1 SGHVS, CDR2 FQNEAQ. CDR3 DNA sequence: TGTGCCAGCAGCCCCTCTCTTTTAGCGTCGCGCACAGATACGCAGTATTTT. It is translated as CASSPSLLASRTDTQYF.

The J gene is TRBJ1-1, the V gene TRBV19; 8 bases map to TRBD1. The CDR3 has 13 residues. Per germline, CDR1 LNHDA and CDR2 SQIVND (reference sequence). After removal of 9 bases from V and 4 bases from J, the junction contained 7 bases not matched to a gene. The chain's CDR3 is CASRGPGGTEAFF. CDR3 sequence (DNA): TGTGCCAGCAGGGGGCCGGGCGGCACTGAAGCTTTCTTT.

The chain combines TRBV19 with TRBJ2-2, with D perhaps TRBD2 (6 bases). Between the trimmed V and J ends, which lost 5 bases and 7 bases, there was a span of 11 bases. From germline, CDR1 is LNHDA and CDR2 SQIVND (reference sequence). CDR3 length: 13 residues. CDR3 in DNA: TGTGCCAGTAGTCTCTGGGGGGTCGGGGAGCTGTTTTTT. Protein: CASSLWGVGELFF.

CDR3 sequence reads: CASSEARYNSPLHF. CDR3 sequence (DNA): TGTGCCAGCAGTGAAGCTCGGTATAATTCACCCCTCCACTTT. The chain is built from TRBV2 and TRBJ1-6; D unresolved. CDR1 SNHLY and CDR2 FYNNEI come from the germline V gene. V dropped 0 bases and J dropped 4 bases, with 4 bases sitting between them. The CDR3 loop spans 14 amino acids.

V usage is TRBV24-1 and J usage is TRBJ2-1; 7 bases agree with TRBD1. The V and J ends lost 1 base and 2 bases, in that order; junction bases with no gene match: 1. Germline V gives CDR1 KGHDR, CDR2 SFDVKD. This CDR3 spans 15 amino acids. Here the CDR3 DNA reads TGTGCCACCAGTGATTTCGACAGGGCCTACAATGAGCAGTTCTTC. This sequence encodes CATSDFDRAYNEQFF.

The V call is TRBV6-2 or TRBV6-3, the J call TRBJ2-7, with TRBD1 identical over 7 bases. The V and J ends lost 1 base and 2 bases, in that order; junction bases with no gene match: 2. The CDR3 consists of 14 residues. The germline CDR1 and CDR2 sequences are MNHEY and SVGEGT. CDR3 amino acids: CASSYWQGAYEQYF. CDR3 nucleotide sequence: TGTGCCAGCAGTTACTGGCAGGGGGCCTACGAGCAGTACTTC.

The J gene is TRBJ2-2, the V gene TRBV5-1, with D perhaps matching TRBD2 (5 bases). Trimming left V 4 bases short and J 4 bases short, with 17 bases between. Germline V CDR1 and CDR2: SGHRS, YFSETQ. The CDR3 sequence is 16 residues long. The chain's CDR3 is CASSPLPRETTGELFF. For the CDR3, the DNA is TGCGCCAGCAGCCCCCTCCCCCGGGAAACCACCGGGGAGCTGTTTTTT.

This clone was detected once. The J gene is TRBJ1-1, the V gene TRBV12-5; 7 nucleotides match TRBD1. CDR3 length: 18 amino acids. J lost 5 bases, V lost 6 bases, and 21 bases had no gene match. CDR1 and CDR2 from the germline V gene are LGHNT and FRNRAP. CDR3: CASGTTQGQNSLGTEAFF. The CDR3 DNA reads TGTGCTAGTGGCACCACACAGGGACAGAACTCTCTGGGGACTGAAGCTTTCTTT.

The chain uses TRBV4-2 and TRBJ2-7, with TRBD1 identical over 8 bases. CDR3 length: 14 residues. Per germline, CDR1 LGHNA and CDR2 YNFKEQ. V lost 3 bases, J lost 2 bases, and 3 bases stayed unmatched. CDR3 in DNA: TGTGCCAGCAGCCAGGGGACAGGACCCTACGAGCAGTACTTC. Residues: CASSQGTGPYEQYF.

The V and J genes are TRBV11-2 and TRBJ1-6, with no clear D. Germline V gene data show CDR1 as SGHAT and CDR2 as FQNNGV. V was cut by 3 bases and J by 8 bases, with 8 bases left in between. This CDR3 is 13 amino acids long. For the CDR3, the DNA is TGTGCCAGCAGCTTCCAACGGGATTCACCCCTCCACTTT. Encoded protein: CASSFQRDSPLHF.

In nucleotides, the CDR3 is TGCGCCAGCAGCAGGGACAGGGGGTCCGACGAGCAGTACTTC. Amino acid sequence: CASSRDRGSDEQYF. V is TRBV5-1 and J is TRBJ2-7; 11 bases fit TRBD1. The V segment lost 4 bases and the J segment 5 bases; nucleotides outside the gene matches: 5. From germline, CDR1 is SGHRS and CDR2 YFSETQ. The CDR3 runs to 14 residues.

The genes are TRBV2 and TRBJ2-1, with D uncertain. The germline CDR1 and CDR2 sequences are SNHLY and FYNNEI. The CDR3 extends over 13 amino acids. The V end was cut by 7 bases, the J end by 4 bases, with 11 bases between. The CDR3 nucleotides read TGTGCCAGCATAAGCCGACTGTACAATGAGCAGTTCTTC. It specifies CASISRLYNEQFF.

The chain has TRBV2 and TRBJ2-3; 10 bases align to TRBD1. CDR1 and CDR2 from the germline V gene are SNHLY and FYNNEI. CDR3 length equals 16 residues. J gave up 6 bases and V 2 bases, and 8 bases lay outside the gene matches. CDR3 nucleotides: TGTGCCAGCAGTGAAAGGGACAGGGGTTTCCTTGATACGCAGTATTTT. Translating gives CASSERDRGFLDTQYF.

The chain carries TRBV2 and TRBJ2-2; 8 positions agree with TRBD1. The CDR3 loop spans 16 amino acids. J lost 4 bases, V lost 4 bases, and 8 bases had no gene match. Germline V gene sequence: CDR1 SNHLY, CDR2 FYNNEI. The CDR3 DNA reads TGTGCCAGCAGTGCCTACCAGGGGGCGCTCACCGGGGAGCTGTTTTTT. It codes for CASSAYQGALTGELFF. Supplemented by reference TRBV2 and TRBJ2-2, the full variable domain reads EPEVTQTPSHQVTQMGQEVILRCVPISNHLYFYWYRQILGQKVEFLVSFYNNEISEKSEIFDDQFSVERPDGSNFTLKIRSTKLEDSAMYFCASSAYQGALTGELFFGEGSRLTVL.

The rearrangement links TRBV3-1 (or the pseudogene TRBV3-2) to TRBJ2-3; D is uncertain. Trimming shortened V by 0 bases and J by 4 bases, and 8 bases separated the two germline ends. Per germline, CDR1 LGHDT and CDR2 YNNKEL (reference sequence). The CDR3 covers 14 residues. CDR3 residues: CASSQDRLPDTQYF. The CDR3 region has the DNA TGTGCCAGCAGCCAAGACAGGCTCCCAGATACGCAGTATTTT.

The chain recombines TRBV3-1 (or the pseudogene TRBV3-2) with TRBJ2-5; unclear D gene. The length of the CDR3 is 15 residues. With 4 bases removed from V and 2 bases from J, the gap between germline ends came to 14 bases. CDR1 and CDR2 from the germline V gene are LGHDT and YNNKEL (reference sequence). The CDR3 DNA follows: TGTGCCAGCAGCCCGAGGCTCCTGAGACAAGAGACCCAGTACTTC. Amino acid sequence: CASSPRLLRQETQYF.

The CDR3 region is CASSLTGDNSYNEQFF. Written as DNA, the CDR3 is TGTGCCAGCAGCTTAACTGGGGACAACTCCTACAATGAGCAGTTCTTC. J is TRBJ2-1 and V is TRBV11-2, with D possibly TRBD1 on 6 matching bases. This CDR3 is 16 amino acids long. Trimming pared 2 bases from V and 0 bases from J, leaving 11 bases between. Germline lookup yields CDR1 SGHAT and CDR2 FQNNGV.

This CDR3 reads CAWSSGGGLNYGYTF. The CDR3 nucleotides read TGTGCCTGGAGCTCCGGGGGTGGGCTCAACTATGGCTACACCTTC. The chain combines TRBV30 with TRBJ1-2; weak D call: TRBD1 (5 bases). Trimming left V 3 bases short and J 2 bases short, with 16 bases between. This CDR3 has 15 residues. CDR1 is GTSNPN and CDR2 is SVGIG in the germline V gene (reference sequence).

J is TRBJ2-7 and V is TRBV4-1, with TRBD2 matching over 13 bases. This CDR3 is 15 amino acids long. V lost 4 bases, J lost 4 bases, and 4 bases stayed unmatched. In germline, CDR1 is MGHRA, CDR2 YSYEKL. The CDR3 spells CASSRGLAGVYEQYF. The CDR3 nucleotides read TGCGCCAGCAGCCGAGGACTAGCGGGAGTTTACGAGCAGTACTTC.

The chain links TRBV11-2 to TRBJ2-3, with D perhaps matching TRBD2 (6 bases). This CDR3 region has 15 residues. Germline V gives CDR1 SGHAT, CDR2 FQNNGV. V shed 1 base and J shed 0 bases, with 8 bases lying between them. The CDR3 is CASSLGGLSTDTQYF. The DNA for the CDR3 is TGTGCCAGCAGCTTAGGGGGACTCAGCACAGATACGCAGTATTTT. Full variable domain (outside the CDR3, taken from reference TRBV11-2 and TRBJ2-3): EAGVAQSPRYKIIEKRQSVAFWCNPISGHATLYWYQQILGQGPKLLIQFQNNGVVDDSQLPKDRFSAERLKGVDSTLKIQPAKLEDSAVYLCASSLGGLSTDTQYFGPGTRLTVL.

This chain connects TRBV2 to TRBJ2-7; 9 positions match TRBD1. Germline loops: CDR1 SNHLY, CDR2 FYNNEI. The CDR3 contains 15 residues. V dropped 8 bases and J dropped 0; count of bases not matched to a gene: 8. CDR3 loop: CASLRDRDISYEQYF. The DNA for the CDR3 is TGTGCCAGCCTGAGGGACAGGGATATCTCCTACGAGCAGTACTTC.

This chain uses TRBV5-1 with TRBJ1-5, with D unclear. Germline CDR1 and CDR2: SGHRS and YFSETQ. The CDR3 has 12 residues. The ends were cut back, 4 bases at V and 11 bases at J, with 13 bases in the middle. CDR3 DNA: TGCGCCAGCAGCCCCCACAGTATATCCCAGCATTTT. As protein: CASSPHSISQHF. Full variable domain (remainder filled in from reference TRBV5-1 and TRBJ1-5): KAGVTQTPRYLIKTRGQQVTLSCSPISGHRSVSWYQQTPGQGLQFLFEYFSETQRNKGNFPGRFSGRQFSNSRSEMNVSTLELGDSALYLCASSPHSISQHFGDGTRLSIL.

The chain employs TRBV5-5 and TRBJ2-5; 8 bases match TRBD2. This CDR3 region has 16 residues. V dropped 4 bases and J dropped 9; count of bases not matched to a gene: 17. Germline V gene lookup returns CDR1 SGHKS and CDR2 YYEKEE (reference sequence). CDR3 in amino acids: CASSGRLAPSGRPQYF. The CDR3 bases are TGTGCCAGCAGCGGCCGACTAGCGCCCAGCGGTCGGCCCCAGTACTTC.

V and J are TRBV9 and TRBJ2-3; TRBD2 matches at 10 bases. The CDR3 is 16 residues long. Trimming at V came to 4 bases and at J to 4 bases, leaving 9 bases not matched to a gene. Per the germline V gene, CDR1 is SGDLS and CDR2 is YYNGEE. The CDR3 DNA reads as TGTGCCAGCAGCCCCCTAGGACTAGCGGTCGCAGATACGCAGTATTTT. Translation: CASSPLGLAVADTQYF.

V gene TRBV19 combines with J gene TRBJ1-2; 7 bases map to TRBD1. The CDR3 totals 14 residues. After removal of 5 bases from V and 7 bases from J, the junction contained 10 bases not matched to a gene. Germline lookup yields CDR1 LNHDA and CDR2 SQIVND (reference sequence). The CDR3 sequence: CASSYDRELSGYTF. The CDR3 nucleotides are TGTGCCAGTAGTTACGACAGGGAACTTTCTGGCTACACCTTC.

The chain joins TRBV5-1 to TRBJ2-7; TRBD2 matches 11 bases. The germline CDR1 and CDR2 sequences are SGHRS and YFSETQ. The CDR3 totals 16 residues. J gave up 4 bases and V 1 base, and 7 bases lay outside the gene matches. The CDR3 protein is CASSLHGTSGDYEQYF. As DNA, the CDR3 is TGCGCCAGCAGCTTGCACGGGACTAGCGGAGATTACGAGCAGTACTTC.

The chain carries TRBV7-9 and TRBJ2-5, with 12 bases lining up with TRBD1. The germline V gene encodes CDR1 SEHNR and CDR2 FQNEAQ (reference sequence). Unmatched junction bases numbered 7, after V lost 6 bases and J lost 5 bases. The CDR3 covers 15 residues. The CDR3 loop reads CASRTGTGGLETQYF. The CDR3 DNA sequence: TGTGCCAGCAGAACCGGGACAGGGGGCTTGGAGACCCAGTACTTC.